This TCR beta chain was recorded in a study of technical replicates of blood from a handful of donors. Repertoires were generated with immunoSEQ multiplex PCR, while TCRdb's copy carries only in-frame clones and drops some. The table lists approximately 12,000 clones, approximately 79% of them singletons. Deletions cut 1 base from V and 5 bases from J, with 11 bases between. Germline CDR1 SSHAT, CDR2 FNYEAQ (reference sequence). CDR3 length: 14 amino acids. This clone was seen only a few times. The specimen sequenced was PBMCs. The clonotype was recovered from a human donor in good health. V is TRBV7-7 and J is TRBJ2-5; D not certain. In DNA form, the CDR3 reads TGTGCCAGCAGCTTAGGCCCGGTCGGTGAGACCCAGTACTTC. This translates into CASSLGPVGETQYF.